The clone carrying this T cell receptor (beta chain) was counted a single time. Its specificity is unknown. Using immunoSEQ multiplex PCR, the repertoire was profiled, and TCRdb retains in-frame clones only, with some absent. Among about 350,000 clones listed, 75% to 90% were seen once. This entry comes from a study of Ad26.COV2.S vaccination and SARS-CoV-2 variants. As for the study in general: By the intramuscular route, Ad26.COV2.S was given once, or twice 56 days apart.

In germline, CDR1 is MNHEY, CDR2 SVGEGT. The CDR3 covers 15 residues. The V and J ends lost 5 bases and 3 bases, in that order; junction bases with no gene match: 7. Study-level points and caveats: Placebo recipients trailed vaccine recipients in spike-specific TCR breadth. Breadth and depth estimates from TCRs may understate total T cell responses.

Treatment here: roughly 18 received Ad26.COV2.S at low or high dose, single or two shots; about 5 received placebo; per-sample allocation not given. Material that was analyzed had been drawn on day 63 after the first vaccine or placebo injection. Vaccination employed an Ad26 vector expressing the Wuhan-strain SARS-CoV-2 spike. This chain uses TRBV6-2 or TRBV6-3 with TRBJ2-7; 10 bases agree with TRBD2. The clonotype comes from a person aged 18 to 59 who received the Ad26.COV2.S COVID-19 vaccine or a placebo. The source material was peripheral blood, sampled in a trial of Ad26.COV2.S vaccine versus placebo. The CDR3 spells CASSKLAGGHYEQYF. As DNA, the CDR3 is TGTGCCAGCAGTAAATTAGCGGGGGGACACTACGAGCAGTACTTC.